Shown below are 2 T cell receptor beta chains from a single sample sequenced in a study of immune heterogeneity within non-small cell lung tumors. As template, the study used bulk tumor genomic DNA at 600 ng per sample. Spaced far apart, several biopsies were taken from each primary tumor during surgery. Curative surgery was performed on patients who had untreated, newly diagnosed non-small cell lung cancer. Multiplex PCR was performed with 32 V and 13 J primers, and it amplified TCR beta CDR3. TCRdb processed the multiplex PCR reads anew with MiXCR; each CDR3 protein has one entry. The sample yields 13,000 or so distinct CDR3 sequences, approximately 22% seen once. The source material was lung tumor tissue. All receptors derive from a man in his fifties with non-small cell lung cancer.

The chain has TRBV5-4 and TRBJ2-5, with 8 bases identical to TRBD2. The CDR3 is 17 amino acids. Per germline, CDR1 SGHNT and CDR2 YYREEE (reference sequence). Trimming took 7 bases from V and 1 from J; bases not matched to a gene: 15. The CDR3 spells CASYHGGGGPLQETQYF. As DNA, the CDR3 is TGTGCCAGCTATCACGGGGGCGGGGGGCCGCTCCAAGAGACCCAGTACTTC.

In its sample, this clonotype ranks as medium-sized. The chain links TRBV11-2 to TRBJ2-3, with a tentative D call TRBD2 (5 bases). The germline V gene encodes CDR1 SGHAT and CDR2 FQNNGV. Trimming stripped 1 base from V and 6 bases from J, with 17 bases between. CDR3 size: 16 residues. CDR3: CASSLVFGIERDTQYF. The CDR3 nucleotides are TGTGCCAGCAGCTTAGTTTTTGGAATTGAGCGGGATACGCAGTATTTT.